A single sample is the source of the 25 T cell receptor beta chains below, sequenced in a study of blood T cells in healthy people across ages. With a J-beta primer mix and a sample-barcoded 5' primer, a second PCR ran roughly 6 to 11 cycles. TCRdb passed the 5' RACE reads through MiXCR, listing each CDR3 protein once. Found here are around 870,000 distinct CDR3 sequences, less than 35% of them singletons; the top ten hold about 18%. Sequenced: blood. The receptors here all came from an elderly woman in good health.

This clonotype was found a few times. The gene calls are TRBV28 and TRBJ2-3, with 8 bases aligning to TRBD2. This CDR3 comprises 16 residues. The V gene end was trimmed by 6 bases and the J gene end by 5 bases; junction bases not matched to a gene: 13. Germline loops: CDR1 MDHEN, CDR2 SYDVKM. The CDR3 spells CASRGSGGPRGDTQYF. CDR3 sequence (DNA): TGTGCCAGCAGGGGAAGCGGGGGCCCGCGAGGAGATACGCAGTATTTT.

The rearrangement joins TRBV12-3 or TRBV12-4 to TRBJ2-1; TRBD2 aligns across 9 bases. V lost 6 bases and J lost 5; bases outside the gene matches: 11. This CDR3 contains 16 residues. The CDR3 region is CASSLGSSGSNNEQFF. The CDR3 bases are TGTGCCAGCAGCCTCGGTAGTAGCGGGAGTAACAATGAGCAGTTCTTC.

This clonotype was picked up a small number of times. A clone one base away is much larger, so this may be a read error. J is TRBJ2-1 and V is TRBV9; D is undetermined. Per germline, CDR1 SGDLS and CDR2 YYNGEE. This CDR3 contains 13 residues. Trimming cost V 0 bases and J 8 bases, with 9 bases left between them. The CDR3 reads CASSVGYTHEQFF. Here the CDR3 DNA reads TGTGCCAGCAGCGTAGGCTACACTCATGAGCAGTTCTTC.

As for this clonotype: This may be a read error: a much more frequent sequence differs by one nucleotide. V and J are TRBV3-1 and TRBJ2-3; 8 bases agree with TRBD2. This CDR3 has 19 amino acids. Per the germline V gene, CDR1 is LGHDT and CDR2 is YNNKEL (reference sequence). DNA of the CDR3: TGTGCCAGCAGCCGAAGGACTAGCCGAGGGCGAGGGATCACAGATATGCAGTATTTT. It is translated as CASSRRTSRGRGITDMQYF.

At least ten counts were recorded for this clonotype. The chain is built from TRBV5-1 and TRBJ2-1, with 8 bases identical to TRBD1. This CDR3 spans 16 amino acids. Germline assignment: CDR1 SGHRS and CDR2 YFSETQ. The J segment lost 5 bases and the V segment lost 1 base, leaving 8 bases of the junction unmatched. The CDR3 protein is CASSLRGTGFDNEQFF. CDR3 nucleotide sequence: TGCGCCAGCAGCTTGAGGGGGACAGGCTTCGACAATGAGCAGTTCTTC. The full variable domain, rest sourced from reference TRBV5-1 and TRBJ2-1, is KAGVTQTPRYLIKTRGQQVTLSCSPISGHRSVSWYQQTPGQGLQFLFEYFSETQRNKGNFPGRFSGRQFSNSRSEMNVSTLELGDSALYLCASSLRGTGFDNEQFFGPGTRLTVL.

This clonotype was counted ten times or more. This chain's CDR3 is CASSLVPQAATKNIQYF. The CDR3 DNA reads TGCGCCAGCAGCTTGGTTCCACAGGCAGCTACCAAAAACATTCAGTACTTC. The chain has TRBV5-1 and TRBJ2-4, with D perhaps matching TRBD1 (5 bases). The V end lost 0 bases, the J end lost 2 bases, and 15 bases lay between the germline ends. This CDR3 contains 17 residues. Germline CDR1 SGHRS, CDR2 YFSETQ.

Details on this clonotype: This may come from a read error, since a much larger clone is one base off. CDR3 coding DNA: TGCGCCAGCAGCTGGATGACAGGGAGTGAAAAACTGTTTTTT. This sequence encodes CASSWMTGSEKLFF. The V and J genes are TRBV5-1 and TRBJ1-4, with 7 bases lining up with TRBD1. CDR1 is SGHRS and CDR2 is YFSETQ in the germline V gene. The CDR3 has 14 residues. V shed 3 bases, J shed 7 bases, and the junction held 6 bases outside the gene matches.

The J gene is TRBJ2-3, the V gene TRBV5-1, with D possibly matching TRBD1 (6 bases). This CDR3 spans 17 amino acids. Trimming shortened V by 2 bases and J by 1 base, and 17 bases separated the two germline ends. From germline, CDR1 is SGHRS and CDR2 YFSETQ. The CDR3 DNA is TGCGCCAGCAGCTTCAGGCAGGGGACACCCCGCACAGATACGCAGTATTTT. Amino acids: CASSFRQGTPRTDTQYF.

This chain connects TRBV27 to TRBJ2-3; the match to TRBD2 covers 9 bases. The CDR3 has 14 residues. The germline CDR1 and CDR2 sequences are MNHEY and SMNVEV (reference sequence). The junction had 8 bases not matched to a gene; V was cut back by 7 bases and J by 6 bases. As DNA, the CDR3 is TGTGCCAGCACCTATAGCGGGAGCCCCGATACGCAGTATTTT. The encoded protein is CASTYSGSPDTQYF.

This clonotype was observed many times. The chain has TRBV5-1 and TRBJ2-1; 10 nucleotides line up with TRBD2. Germline values: CDR1 SGHRS, CDR2 YFSETQ. Trimming cost V 4 bases and J 6 bases; bases outside gene matches: 10. CDR3 length equals 16 residues. CDR3: CASSPLKVAGGNEQFF. CDR3 coding DNA: TGCGCCAGCAGCCCTCTCAAGGTAGCGGGGGGCAATGAGCAGTTCTTC. The full variable domain, its missing parts supplied by reference TRBV5-1 and TRBJ2-1, is KAGVTQTPRYLIKTRGQQVTLSCSPISGHRSVSWYQQTPGQGLQFLFEYFSETQRNKGNFPGRFSGRQFSNSRSEMNVSTLELGDSALYLCASSPLKVAGGNEQFFGPGTRLTVL.

This clonotype was detected a few times. V usage is TRBV20-1 and J usage is TRBJ2-2; 7 bases line up with TRBD1. CDR3 length: 15 amino acids. Looked up from germline, CDR1 is DFQATT and CDR2 is SNEGSKA (reference sequence). Unmatched junction bases numbered 6, after V lost 3 bases and J lost 2 bases. As DNA, the CDR3 is TGCAGTGCTAGGACAGGGTTACCCAACACCGGGGAGCTGTTTTTT. This codes for CSARTGLPNTGELFF.

This rearrangement joins TRBV20-1 to TRBJ2-7, with D possibly matching TRBD2 (5 bases). CDR1 DFQATT and CDR2 SNEGSKA come from the germline V gene (reference sequence). V was shortened by 7 bases and J by 2 bases, with 12 bases between the two germline ends. CDR3 length equals 12 residues. The CDR3 sequence: CSVGPGTYEQYF. In DNA form, the CDR3 reads TGCAGTGTCGGACCGGGAACCTACGAGCAGTACTTC.

The rearrangement uses TRBV7-2 and TRBJ1-5; TRBD1 aligns across 7 bases. Germline V lookup: CDR1 SGHTA, CDR2 FQGNSA. The V segment lost 4 bases and the J segment 5 bases; nucleotides outside the gene matches: 11. The CDR3 spans 16 residues. DNA for the CDR3: TGTGCCAGCAGCTATTCCTCAGGGGGGGGTGATCAGCCCCAGCATTTT. This encodes CASSYSSGGGDQPQHF.

A remark on this clonotype: This clone may be a read error of a much larger clone one base away. The chain recombines TRBV5-1 with TRBJ1-5; D remains unclear. Looked up from germline, CDR1 is SGHRS and CDR2 is YFSETQ. V lost 0 bases to trimming and J lost 6 bases, with 13 bases between them. The CDR3 spans 15 residues. The CDR3 is CASSLVAGDGQPQHF. CDR3 DNA sequence: TGCGCCAGCAGCTTGGTAGCAGGAGACGGTCAGCCCCAGCATTTT.

On this clonotype itself: With a much larger clone just one base away, this may be a read error. The V gene is TRBV20-1, the J gene TRBJ2-1; the D gene is possibly TRBD2 (5 bases). The V end lost 6 bases, the J end lost 14 bases, and 23 bases lay between the germline ends. CDR3 length: 13 residues. Germline V lookup: CDR1 DFQATT, CDR2 SNEGSKA (reference sequence). DNA for the CDR3: TGCAGTGCCCGTTCCAGTCCAGCGGCGAGAGAGTTCTTC. Its translation: CSARSSPAAREFF.

Comments on this clonotype: An end of the junction does not agree with germline; a read error may underlie this. This chain connects TRBV7-9 to TRBJ1-6; D is ambiguous. This CDR3 is built from 13 residues. Germline V gives CDR1 SEHNR, CDR2 FQNEAQ (reference sequence). CDR3 DNA: TGTGCCAGCAGGAGGACTAGCGGGTCACCCCCCCACTTT. Translated: CASRRTSGSPPHF.

This clonotype was detected ten times or more. A much more abundant neighbour one base away suggests this may be a read error. The chain employs TRBV29-1 and TRBJ2-6; possibly TRBD1 for D (5 bases). The CDR3 sequence is 14 residues long. Germline V lookup: CDR1 SQVTM, CDR2 ANQGSEA. CDR3 sequence (DNA): TGCAGCGTGAAGTCAGGGAAAGGGGCCAACGTCCGGACTTTC. Protein sequence: CSVKSGKGANVRTF.

Turning to this clonotype: A much larger clone differs by one base, so this may be a read error. The gene calls are TRBV5-4 and TRBJ2-5; maybe TRBD2 (6 bases). The CDR3 length is 15 residues. Germline V lookup: CDR1 SGHNT, CDR2 YYREEE (reference sequence). Trimming stripped 5 bases from V and 1 base from J, with 15 bases between. The CDR3 sequence: CASSRSAGFQETQYF. In nucleotides, the CDR3 is TGTGCCAGCAGTCGTAGCGCGGGGTTCCAAGAGACCCAGTACTTC. The complete variable domain, with remaining parts taken from reference TRBV5-4 and TRBJ2-5, reads ETGVTQSPTHLIKTRGQQVTLRCSSQSGHNTVSWYQQALGQGPQFIFQYYREEENGRGNFPPRFSGLQFPNYSSELNVNALELDDSALYLCASSRSAGFQETQYFGPGTRLLVL.

This clonotype was observed a handful of times. A much larger clone differs from this one at a single base, so this may be a read error. For the CDR3, the DNA is TGTGCCAGCAGCGGCAGGTTAAGAGGATACAATGAGCAGTACTTC. This encodes CASSGRLRGYNEQYF. The chain combines TRBV9 with TRBJ2-7; D uncertain. Germline CDR1 reads SGDLS; CDR2 reads YYNGEE. The CDR3 runs to 15 residues. Trimming shortened V by 3 bases and J by 7 bases, and 20 bases separated the two germline ends. Full variable domain (missing parts from reference TRBV9 and TRBJ2-7): DSGVTQTPKHLITATGQRVTLRCSPRSGDLSVYWYQQSLDQGLQFLIQYYNGEERAKGNILERFSAQQFPDLHSELNLSSLELGDSALYFCASSGRLRGYNEQYFGPGTRLTVT.

This clonotype was observed at least ten times. The J gene is TRBJ1-5, the V gene TRBV7-2, with D possibly matching TRBD1 (5 bases). The V gene's germline CDR1 is SGHTA and CDR2 FQGNSA. This CDR3 is 12 amino acids long. Trimming pared 9 bases from V and 3 bases from J, leaving 9 bases between. The CDR3 DNA reads TGTGCCAGTTCAGGGTACAATCAGCCCCAGCATTTT. It yields the protein CASSGYNQPQHF.

This clonotype was picked up many times. The CDR3 bases are TGCGCCAGCAGCCCAGGGTTTTCCTACAATGAGCAGTTCTTC. As protein: CASSPGFSYNEQFF. The rearrangement links TRBV5-1 to TRBJ2-1; a possible D gene is TRBD1 (5 bases). This CDR3 region has 14 residues. Trimming stripped 4 bases from V and 1 base from J, with 9 bases between. From germline, CDR1 is SGHRS and CDR2 YFSETQ.

This clonotype was counted a few times. This may arise from a read error, as a much more abundant clone is one base away. The V gene is TRBV7-2, the J gene TRBJ2-1; D uncertain. Germline values: CDR1 SGHTA, CDR2 FQGNSA. The V end lost 5 bases, the J end lost 5 bases, and 19 bases lay between the germline ends. The CDR3 length is 16 residues. CDR3 residues: CASSSFRVQGDNEQFF. CDR3 nucleotide sequence: TGTGCCAGCAGCAGTTTTAGGGTACAAGGAGACAATGAGCAGTTCTTC. The full variable domain, completed using reference TRBV7-2 and TRBJ2-1, is GAGVSQSPSNKVTEKGKDVELRCDPISGHTALYWYRQSLGQGLEFLIYFQGNSAPDKSGLPSDRFSAERTGGSVSTLTIQRTQQEDSAVYLCASSSFRVQGDNEQFFGPGTRLTVL.

This clonotype was recorded at least ten times. This sequence joins TRBV30 and TRBJ2-6, with a weak D call TRBD2 (6 bases). Germline CDR1 and CDR2: GTSNPN and SVGIG (reference sequence). Between the trimmed V and J ends, which lost 3 bases and 4 bases, there was a span of 10 bases. The CDR3 runs to 14 residues. CDR3 sequence reads: CAWRQEGGANVLTF. The CDR3 DNA reads TGTGCCTGGAGACAGGAGGGGGGGGCCAACGTCCTGACTTTC.

Remarks on this clonotype: Being one base from a much bigger clone, this may be a read error. In DNA form, the CDR3 reads TGCGCCAGCAGCTCGCGGACTAGTTCGGGGAATGAGCAGTACTTC. Residues: CASSSRTSSGNEQYF. The chain combines TRBV5-1 with TRBJ2-7; 7 positions match TRBD2. The CDR3 totals 15 residues. V lost 3 bases and J lost 7; bases outside the gene matches: 13. Germline CDR1 and CDR2: SGHRS and YFSETQ.

Remarks on this clonotype: Relative to the germline gene, one junction end is altered; a read error may explain this. The chain uses TRBV6-5 and TRBJ2-1; the D gene could be TRBD1 or TRBD2 (6 bases each). Looked up from germline, CDR1 is MNHEY and CDR2 is SVGAGI. This CDR3 comprises 17 residues. The CDR3 is CAGSYLALGGDKIEQFF. The CDR3 bases are TGTGCCGGCAGTTACCTAGCGCTCGGGGGCGATAAGATTGAGCAGTTCTTC.